Each of the 7 T cell receptor beta chains below was sequenced from the same sample in a study of blood T cell repertoires in COVID-19. Assay: immunoSEQ multiplex PCR; the TCRdb copy retains only in-frame clones and omits some. The sample comprises approximately 160,000 clones, over 60% of which are singletons, and roughly 8.4% rests with the top ten. The sample was peripheral blood. These TCRs come from a man in his fifties or sixties with acute or convalescent COVID-19.

The rearrangement links TRBV4-3 to TRBJ1-1; TRBD1 aligns across 8 bases. Germline V gene lookup returns CDR1 LGHNA and CDR2 YSLEER. CDR3 length: 16 residues. J lost 4 bases, V lost 4 bases, and 11 bases had no gene match. CDR3 in amino acids: CASSPSSTGVGTEAFF. The CDR3 DNA follows: TGCGCCAGCAGCCCATCGTCGACAGGGGTGGGCACTGAAGCTTTCTTT.

The chain has TRBV29-1 and TRBJ1-4; no clear D. Trimming stripped 7 bases from V and 8 bases from J, with 11 bases between. Germline lookup yields CDR1 SQVTM and CDR2 ANQGSEA. There are 11 residues in the CDR3. This CDR3 reads CSARVREKLFF. CDR3 in DNA: TGCAGCGCAAGAGTACGCGAAAAACTGTTTTTT.

The rearrangement joins TRBV3-1 (or the pseudogene TRBV3-2) to TRBJ2-1; TRBD1 matches at 8 bases. The CDR3 runs to 16 residues. The V gene's germline CDR1 is LGHDT and CDR2 YNNKEL (reference sequence). The V and J ends lost 0 bases and 5 bases, in that order; junction bases with no gene match: 6. The CDR3 sequence: CASSQDRTGWNNEQFF. As DNA, the CDR3 is TGTGCCAGCAGCCAAGATCGGACAGGGTGGAACAATGAGCAGTTCTTC.

This chain joins TRBV5-1 and TRBJ1-1; D remains unclear. Germline CDR1 and CDR2: SGHRS and YFSETQ. CDR3 length equals 16 residues. Between the trimmed V and J ends, which lost 5 bases and 0 bases, there was a span of 17 bases. In DNA, the CDR3 is TGCGCCAGCAGATCTGCCTTGAGTCGTTTGAACACTGAAGCTTTCTTT. It yields the protein CASRSALSRLNTEAFF.

The chain is built from TRBV3-1 (or the pseudogene TRBV3-2) and TRBJ2-7, with a tentative D call TRBD2 (6 bases). CDR1 LGHDT and CDR2 YNNKEL come from the germline V gene (reference sequence). V gave up 4 bases and J gave up 2 bases, with 12 bases separating them. The CDR3 has 14 residues. This CDR3 is CASSRMEGAYEQYF. CDR3 nucleotides: TGTGCCAGCAGCCGCATGGAGGGAGCCTACGAGCAGTACTTC.

As regards this clone: This same CDR3 is encoded by further DNA sequences in the sample. The chain recombines TRBV6-1 with TRBJ1-2; a weak D match, TRBD1 (6 bases). V gave up 0 bases and J gave up 8 bases, with 13 bases separating them. CDR1 MNHNS and CDR2 SASEGT come from the germline V gene. CDR3 length equals 14 residues. The DNA of the CDR3 is TGTGCCAGCAGTGAAGCGACAGGCGGTGGAGGCTACACCTTC. Translation gives CASSEATGGGGYTF.

This chain connects TRBV4-1 to TRBJ1-1; 8 nucleotides match TRBD1. Unmatched junction bases numbered 8, after V lost 6 bases and J lost 8 bases. The germline gives CDR1 MGHRA, CDR2 YSYEKL. There are 13 residues in the CDR3. The CDR3 sequence: CASSFTGTGEAFF. The DNA for the CDR3 is TGCGCCAGCAGTTTTACCGGGACAGGAGAAGCTTTCTTT.